The 29 T cell receptor beta chains given below trace back to one sample, sequenced in a study of blood T cell repertoires in COVID-19. Assay: immunoSEQ multiplex PCR; the TCRdb copy retains only in-frame clones and omits some. The sample holds fewer than 200,000 clones, roughly 86% seen once. Sequencing used peripheral blood. The receptors were sampled from a man in his forties or fifties with active or convalescent COVID-19.

The CDR3 region has the DNA TGCGCCAGCAGCCAAGTAGGCGGCCCCTATAATTCACCCCTCCACTTT. This sequence encodes CASSQVGGPYNSPLHF. J is TRBJ1-6 and V is TRBV4-3; D is ambiguous. Germline V lookup: CDR1 LGHNA, CDR2 YSLEER. This CDR3 is 16 amino acids long. V was trimmed by 1 base and J by 2 bases, leaving 9 bases between them.

The CDR3 DNA follows: TGTGCCAGCAGCTTACTGGCCCCGTACGTGAACACTGAAGCTTTCTTT. This sequence encodes CASSLLAPYVNTEAFF. The rearrangement uses TRBV7-9 and TRBJ1-1; no reliable D call. CDR3 size: 16 residues. Germline-derived CDR1 and CDR2 are SEHNR and FQNEAQ (reference sequence). Deletions cut 2 bases from V and 0 bases from J, with 13 bases between.

This chain uses TRBV11-2 with TRBJ1-1; 8 nucleotides align to TRBD1. CDR1 is SGHAT and CDR2 is FQNNGV in the germline V gene. Trimming took 6 bases from V and 7 from J; bases not matched to a gene: 7. The CDR3 length is 13 residues. The CDR3 is CASRSQGGVEAFF. The CDR3 nucleotides are TGTGCCAGCAGGTCACAGGGGGGGGTTGAAGCTTTCTTT.

This sequence joins TRBV5-4 and TRBJ2-7; 7 bases fit TRBD1. CDR3 length: 14 residues. The germline V gene encodes CDR1 SGHNT and CDR2 YYREEE (reference sequence). V trimming: 3 bases; J trimming: 5 bases; junction bases outside the gene matches: 8. CDR3 in amino acids: CASSSGGTVNEQYF. CDR3 in DNA: TGTGCCAGCAGCTCTGGTGGGACAGTAAACGAGCAGTACTTC.

V is TRBV5-1 and J is TRBJ2-1; D gene unclear. Per germline, CDR1 SGHRS and CDR2 YFSETQ. Between the trimmed V and J ends, which lost 0 bases and 0 bases, there was a span of 7 bases. CDR3 length: 15 amino acids. The CDR3 sequence is CASSLAGFSYNEQFF. For the CDR3, the DNA is TGCGCCAGCAGCTTGGCGGGTTTCTCCTACAATGAGCAGTTCTTC.

This clone was picked up a small number of times. The rearrangement joins TRBV20-1 to TRBJ1-2; possible D gene TRBD1, 6 bases. The CDR3 sequence is 12 residues long. V was pared by 4 bases and J by 7 bases, with 13 bases between. The germline gives CDR1 DFQATT, CDR2 SNEGSKA (reference sequence). The CDR3 DNA is TGCAGTGCTAATGATGGGGGCGGTGGCTACACCTTC. Its protein is CSANDGGGGYTF.

The V and J genes are TRBV7-6 and TRBJ2-2; no firm D call. Germline CDR1 reads SGHVS; CDR2 reads FNYEAQ. V dropped 7 bases and J dropped 0 bases, with 9 bases sitting between them. The CDR3 extends over 14 amino acids. CDR3 sequence: CASTQDTNTGELFF. The CDR3 nucleotides are TGTGCCAGCACCCAAGACACGAACACCGGGGAGCTGTTTTTT.

V and J are TRBV10-2 and TRBJ2-7; 7 bases are shared with TRBD2. The CDR3 covers 12 residues. CDR1 and CDR2 from the germline V gene are WSHSY and SAAADI. J was trimmed by 5 bases and V by 7 bases; bases with no gene match: 5. The CDR3 region has the DNA TGCGCCAGCACTCGGGGGGATCACGAGCAGTACTTC. It encodes CASTRGDHEQYF.

The genes are TRBV9 and TRBJ1-2, with 8 bases lining up with TRBD1. This CDR3 spans 15 amino acids. In germline, CDR1 is SGDLS, CDR2 YYNGEE. V lost 3 bases, J lost 7 bases, and 11 bases stayed unmatched. CDR3 in DNA: TGTGCCAGCAGCGGAGCCGGACAGGGCATCGGTGGCTACACCTTC. Translation: CASSGAGQGIGGYTF.

CDR3 region: CASSLSDRDQPQHF. In DNA, the CDR3 is TGTGCCAGCAGTTTATCGGACAGGGATCAGCCCCAGCATTTT. This rearrangement joins TRBV28 to TRBJ1-5; 8 bases line up with TRBD1. The CDR3 runs to 14 residues. Germline-derived CDR1 and CDR2 are MDHEN and SYDVKM. V lost 1 base, J lost 5 bases, and 1 base stayed unmatched.

The chain combines TRBV7-6 with TRBJ1-6; 9 bases are a match to TRBD1. The CDR3 loop spans 16 amino acids. The V segment lost 5 bases and the J segment 4 bases; nucleotides outside the gene matches: 6. Germline values: CDR1 SGHVS, CDR2 FNYEAQ. DNA for the CDR3: TGTGCCAGCAGCCCACGACAGGGGGGATATAATTCACCCCTCCACTTT. This gives the protein CASSPRQGGYNSPLHF.

This sequence joins TRBV5-4 and TRBJ2-1, with a tentative D call TRBD1 (6 bases). Trimming shortened V by 1 base and J by 4 bases, and 9 bases separated the two germline ends. Germline loops: CDR1 SGHNT, CDR2 YYREEE (reference sequence). This CDR3 spans 14 amino acids. The CDR3 sequence is CASSLWDKYNEQFF. CDR3 bases: TGTGCCAGCAGCTTGTGGGACAAATACAATGAGCAGTTCTTC.

This clone was detected once. This rearrangement joins TRBV18 to TRBJ2-7; D is uncertain. Trimming took 2 bases from V and 6 from J, leaving 8 bases between them. The CDR3 has 12 residues. Germline loops: CDR1 KGHSH, CDR2 LQKENI. Here the CDR3 reads CASSPEVGEQYF. CDR3 DNA: TGTGCCAGCTCACCAGAGGTCGGCGAGCAGTACTTC. Full variable domain (outside the CDR3, taken from reference TRBV18 and TRBJ2-7): NAGVMQNPRHLVRRRGQEARLRCSPMKGHSHVYWYRQLPEEGLKFMVYLQKENIIDESGMPKERFSAEFPKEGPSILRIQQVVRGDSAAYFCASSPEVGEQYFGPGTRLTVT.

This clone was seen only a few times. This rearrangement joins TRBV5-6 to TRBJ1-4; possibly TRBD1 for D (6 bases). The germline V gene encodes CDR1 SGHDT and CDR2 YYEEEE. This CDR3 is 13 amino acids long. V was pared by 5 bases and J by 4 bases, with 9 bases between. CDR3 nucleotide sequence: TGTGCCAGCAGAGGACAGCATAATGAAAAACTGTTTTTT. This sequence encodes CASRGQHNEKLFF.

The chain links TRBV7-6 to TRBJ2-5; TRBD2 aligns across 8 bases. Looked up from germline, CDR1 is SGHVS and CDR2 is FNYEAQ. The CDR3 contains 15 residues. J was trimmed by 2 bases and V by 4 bases; bases with no gene match: 6. CDR3 DNA sequence: TGTGCCAGCAGCTCGGGACTAGGGAGACAAGAGACCCAGTACTTC. It codes for CASSSGLGRQETQYF.

The chain has TRBV27 and TRBJ1-5; D remains ambiguous. This CDR3 contains 15 residues. In germline, CDR1 is MNHEY, CDR2 SMNVEV (reference sequence). V was pared by 6 bases and J by 5 bases, with 17 bases between. The chain's CDR3 is CASRYAGRTDQPQHF. The CDR3 DNA follows: TGTGCCAGCAGATATGCCGGGAGGACTGATCAGCCCCAGCATTTT.

The V and J genes are TRBV28 and TRBJ1-1; D not certain. CDR3 size: 12 residues. CDR1 and CDR2 (germline): MDHEN, SYDVKM. The germline V and J ends were trimmed by 3 bases and 0 bases, with 2 bases remaining between them. The CDR3 DNA reads TGTGCCAGCAGTTTCGTGAACACTGAAGCTTTCTTT. The encoded protein is CASSFVNTEAFF.

This clone was detected only a few times. J is TRBJ2-3 and V is TRBV15; a possible D gene is TRBD2 (5 bases). The length of the CDR3 is 15 residues. V was pared by 4 bases and J by 6 bases, with 17 bases between. From germline, CDR1 is LNHNV and CDR2 YYDKDF (reference sequence). CDR3 loop: CATSMRGQKGDTQYF. The CDR3 DNA reads as TGTGCCACCAGCATGCGAGGGCAGAAAGGGGATACGCAGTATTTT.

The rearrangement links TRBV10-3 to TRBJ2-2, with TRBD2 matching 7 bases. The J segment lost 0 bases and the V segment lost 8 bases, leaving 6 bases of the junction unmatched. CDR1 and CDR2 from the germline V gene are ENHRY and SYGVKD. This CDR3 is built from 15 residues. The CDR3 sequence is CAIRGEGANTGELFF. Here the CDR3 DNA reads TGTGCCATCCGGGGGGAAGGAGCGAACACCGGGGAGCTGTTTTTT.

This rearrangement joins TRBV5-3 to TRBJ1-2; D is uncertain. TRBV5-3 is an ORF; its function is uncertain. The CDR3 is 13 residues long. Trimming took 3 bases from V and 8 from J, leaving 14 bases between them. This CDR3 reads CARSSGAERGYTF. CDR3 sequence (DNA): TGTGCCAGAAGCTCCGGAGCTGAAAGGGGCTACACCTTC.

This rearrangement joins TRBV4-1 to TRBJ2-1; TRBD2 matches at 8 bases. The J segment lost 8 bases and the V segment lost 2 bases, leaving 8 bases of the junction unmatched. This CDR3 is built from 15 residues. Germline CDR1 and CDR2: MGHRA and YSYEKL. This chain's CDR3 is CASSQRGGGFDEQFF. The CDR3 nucleotides read TGCGCCAGCAGCCAAAGAGGCGGGGGGTTCGATGAGCAGTTCTTC.

The rearrangement uses TRBV5-6 and TRBJ2-7, with a possible D match to TRBD2 (5 bases). Germline loops: CDR1 SGHDT, CDR2 YYEEEE. Between the trimmed V and J ends, which lost 0 bases and 3 bases, there was a span of 13 bases. The CDR3 runs 15 residues. The CDR3 DNA reads as TGTGCCAGCAGCTTGGTGGAGCTAGCACTCTACGAGCAGTACTTC. Translating gives CASSLVELALYEQYF.

In DNA, the CDR3 is TGTGCCAGCAGTGAACCCGGTCAGCCCCAGCATTTT. As protein: CASSEPGQPQHF. This chain uses TRBV12-3 or TRBV12-4 with TRBJ1-5; D unresolved. V lost 5 bases and J 6 bases, leaving 8 bases between the germline ends. The CDR3 runs to 12 residues.

This chain uses TRBV19 with TRBJ1-3, with D possibly matching TRBD1 (5 bases). From germline, CDR1 is LNHDA and CDR2 SQIVND (reference sequence). Trimming pared 5 bases from V and 4 bases from J, leaving 9 bases between. CDR3 length: 13 residues. As DNA, the CDR3 is TGTGCCAGTAGTGTCGACAGAGGAAACACCATATATTTT. This translates into CASSVDRGNTIYF.

The gene calls are TRBV3-1 (or the pseudogene TRBV3-2) and TRBJ2-3, with 10 bases that match TRBD2. The CDR3 loop spans 18 amino acids. The germline gives CDR1 LGHDT, CDR2 YNNKEL (reference sequence). V was clipped by 1 base and J by 2 bases; unmatched bases: 9. In DNA form, the CDR3 reads TGTGCCAGCAGCCAAGGGGCTAGCGGGGGACGTTACACAGATACGCAGTATTTT. It yields the protein CASSQGASGGRYTDTQYF.

The chain links TRBV24-1 to TRBJ2-5; 10 bases agree with TRBD1. J gave up 0 bases and V 3 bases, and 9 bases lay outside the gene matches. The germline V gene has CDR1 KGHDR and CDR2 SFDVKD. The CDR3 is 18 amino acids. DNA for the CDR3: TGTGCCACCAGTGATGGCGGGACAGGGGATTGGTACCAAGAGACCCAGTACTTC. Protein product: CATSDGGTGDWYQETQYF.

The chain joins TRBV2 to TRBJ1-1; 10 bases match TRBD1. The length of the CDR3 is 14 residues. CDR1 and CDR2 from the germline V gene are SNHLY and FYNNEI. The junction had 5 bases not matched to a gene; V was cut back by 8 bases and J by 2 bases. Here the CDR3 DNA reads TGTGCCAGCGGGGACAGGGGTGCCAACACTGAAGCTTTCTTT. This codes for CASGDRGANTEAFF.

The V and J genes are TRBV5-1 and TRBJ2-5; D is uncertain. The CDR3 runs to 13 residues. Germline CDR1 and CDR2: SGHRS and YFSETQ. The germline V and J ends were trimmed by 1 base and 2 bases, with 6 bases remaining between them. CDR3 bases: TGCGCCAGCAGCTTGTCCCCTCAAGAGACCCAGTACTTC. This encodes CASSLSPQETQYF. Supplemented by reference TRBV5-1 and TRBJ2-5, the full variable domain reads KAGVTQTPRYLIKTRGQQVTLSCSPISGHRSVSWYQQTPGQGLQFLFEYFSETQRNKGNFPGRFSGRQFSNSRSEMNVSTLELGDSALYLCASSLSPQETQYFGPGTRLLVL.

V usage is TRBV12-5 and J usage is TRBJ1-5, with D perhaps TRBD1 (5 bases). V was cut by 3 bases and J by 3 bases, with 21 bases left in between. This CDR3 is 18 amino acids long. CDR1 is LGHNT, CDR2 FRNRAP, per germline. The DNA of the CDR3 is TGTGCTAGTGGTTTCACTGGGGAGGGGCTCGGGCTCAATCAGCCCCAGCATTTT. Protein product: CASGFTGEGLGLNQPQHF.